This TCR beta chain appears in the sequencing data of a study of untreated major depressive disorder. Comment on this clone: Its antigen is unidentified.

The donors were all European-descended. General study points: Findings may not generalize because the study sample was small.

Per the germline V gene, CDR1 is SGHVS and CDR2 is FNYEAQ. The junction had 7 bases not matched to a gene; V was cut back by 5 bases and J by 4 bases. This CDR3 spans 15 amino acids. Clones were sequenced by immunoSEQ multiplex PCR, and TCRdb holds only the in-frame ones, with some missing. The sample holds 15,000 to 25,000 clones; over 65% are singletons and the top ten take 0.65% to 1%. V usage is TRBV7-6 and J usage is TRBJ2-1, with 8 bases that match TRBD2. This receptor was identified in a woman in her 30s in good health. The sequencing input was CD4+ T cells from PBMCs. The CDR3 nucleotides read TGTGCCAGCAGCCCGGGGGTAGCGGGATACAATGAGCAGTTCTTC. Protein product: CASSPGVAGYNEQFF.